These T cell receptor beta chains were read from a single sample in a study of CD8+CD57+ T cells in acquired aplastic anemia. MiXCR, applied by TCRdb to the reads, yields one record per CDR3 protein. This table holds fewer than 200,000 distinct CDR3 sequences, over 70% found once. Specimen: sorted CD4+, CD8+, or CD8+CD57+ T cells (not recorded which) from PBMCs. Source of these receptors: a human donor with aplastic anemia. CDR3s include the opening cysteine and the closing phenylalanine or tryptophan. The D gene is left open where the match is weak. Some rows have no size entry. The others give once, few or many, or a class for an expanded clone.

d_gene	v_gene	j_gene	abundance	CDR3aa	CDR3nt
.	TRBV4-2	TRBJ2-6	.	CASSQVEGCGANVLTF	TGTGCCAGCAGCCAAGTTGAGGGGTGTGGGGCCAACGTCCTGACTTTC
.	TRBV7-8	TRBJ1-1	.	CASSLGVGRATEAFF	TGTGCCAGCAGCTTAGGTGTGGGGCGGGCCACTGAAGCTTTCTTT
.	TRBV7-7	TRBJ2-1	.	CASSLEGAGDEQFF	TGTGCTAGCAGCTTAGAAGGGGCTGGGGATGAGCAGTTCTTC
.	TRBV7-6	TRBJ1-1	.	CASSRRLNTEAFF	TGTGCCAGCAGCCGACGACTGAACACTGAAGCTTTCTTT
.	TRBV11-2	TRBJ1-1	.	CASSLKRNTEAFF	TGTGCCAGCAGCTTAAAACGGAACACTGAAGCTTTCTTT
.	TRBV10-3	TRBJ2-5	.	CAISADSGAQETQYF	TGTGCCATCAGTGCGGACTCGGGAGCCCAAGAGACCCAGTACTTC
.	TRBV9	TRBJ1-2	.	CASSVAAELGGYTF	TGTGCCAGCAGCGTAGCGGCAGAACTAGGTGGCTACACCTTC
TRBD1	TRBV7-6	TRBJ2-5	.	CASSPSGQGWQTQYF	TGTGCCAGCAGCCCCTCGGGACAGGGTTGGCAGACCCAGTACTTC
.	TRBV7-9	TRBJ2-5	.	CASSSGAEETQYF	TGTGCCAGCAGCTCTGGGGCAGAAGAGACCCAGTACTTC
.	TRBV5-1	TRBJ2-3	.	CASSLGTITDTQYF	TGCGCCAGCAGCTTGGGCACCATCACAGATACGCAGTATTTT
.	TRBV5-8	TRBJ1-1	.	CASSLSEGGDPEAFF	TGTGCCAGCAGCTTATCAGAGGGTGGGGACCCTGAAGCTTTCTTT
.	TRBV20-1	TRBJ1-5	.	CSASPRTGLPQHF	TGCAGTGCTAGTCCCCGTACGGGCCTGCCCCAGCATTTT
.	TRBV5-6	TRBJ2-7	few	CASSYGQNEQYF	TGTGCCAGCAGCTACGGACAGAACGAGCAGTACTTC
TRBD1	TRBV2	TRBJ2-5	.	CASFTGAETQYF	TGTGCCAGTTTTACAGGGGCGGAGACCCAGTACTTC
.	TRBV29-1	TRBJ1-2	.	CSVGGGGSYTF	TGCAGCGTCGGGGGGGGTGGTAGCTACACCTTC
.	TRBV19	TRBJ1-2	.	CASTVQGRTNYGYTF	TGTGCCAGTACGGTGCAGGGGAGAACTAACTATGGCTACACCTTC
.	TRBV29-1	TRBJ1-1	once	CSVGHGLSNTEAFF	TGCAGCGTTGGCCACGGACTCTCAAACACTGAAGCTTTCTTT
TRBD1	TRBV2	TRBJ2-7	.	CASRVTGQVSSYEQYF	TGTGCCAGCAGAGTCACGGGACAGGTCAGCTCCTACGAGCAGTACTTC
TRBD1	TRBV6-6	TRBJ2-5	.	CASSDWDRTQETQYF	TGTGCCAGCAGCGATTGGGACAGGACTCAAGAGACCCAGTACTTC
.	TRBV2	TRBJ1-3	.	CASSWTGGSSGNTIYF	TGTGCCAGCAGCTGGACCGGGGGATCATCTGGAAACACCATATATTTT
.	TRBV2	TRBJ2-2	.	CASRGATGDYSRTGELFF	TGTGCCAGCCGAGGGGCCACGGGAGACTACTCACGGACCGGGGAGCTGTTTTTT
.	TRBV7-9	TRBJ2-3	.	CASSLPLSRGSADTQYF	TGTGCCAGCAGCTTACCCCTATCTAGGGGGTCCGCAGATACGCAGTATTTT
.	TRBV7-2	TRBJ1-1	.	CASSFVQGGVMNTEAFF	TGTGCCAGCAGCTTTGTACAAGGGGGAGTCATGAACACTGAAGCTTTCTTT
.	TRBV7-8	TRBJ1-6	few	CASSPGTVSYNSPLHF	TGTGCCAGCAGCCCCGGGACGGTTTCCTATAATTCACCCCTCCACTTT
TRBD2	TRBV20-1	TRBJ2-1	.	CSARVLGGLAGLMQFF	TGCAGTGCTAGAGTGTTAGGGGGACTAGCGGGGTTGATGCAGTTCTTC
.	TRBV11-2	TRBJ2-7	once	CASSLSRGGYEQYF	TGTGCCAGCAGCTTAAGTAGAGGGGGCTACGAGCAGTACTTC
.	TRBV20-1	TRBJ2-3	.	CSAGDFPGTDTQYF	TGCAGTGCCGGAGACTTTCCTGGCACAGATACGCAGTATTTT
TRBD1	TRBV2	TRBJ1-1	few	CASSWTGVNTEAFF	TGTGCCAGCAGTTGGACAGGGGTGAACACTGAAGCTTTCTTT
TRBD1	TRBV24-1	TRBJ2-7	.	CATSAGQGDYEQYF	TGTGCCACCAGTGCAGGACAGGGGGATTACGAGCAGTACTTC
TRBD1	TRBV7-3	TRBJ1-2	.	CASSLTDRHGYTF	TGTGCCAGCAGCTTAACGGACAGGCACGGCTACACCTTC
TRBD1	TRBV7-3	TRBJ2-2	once	CASSSWTGDGELFF	TGTGCCAGCAGCTCCTGGACAGGGGACGGGGAGCTGTTTTTT
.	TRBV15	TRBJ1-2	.	CATSRDHRFGASDGYTF	TGTGCCACCAGCAGAGATCACAGGTTTGGCGCGAGTGATGGCTACACCTTC
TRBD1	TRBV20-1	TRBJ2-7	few	CSARLGDRAYEQYF	TGCAGTGCCAGACTGGGGGACAGGGCCTACGAGCAGTACTTC
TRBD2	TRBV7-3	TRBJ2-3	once	CASSLMGTSGDTDTQYF	TGTGCCAGCAGCTTAATGGGGACTAGCGGAGACACAGATACGCAGTATTTT
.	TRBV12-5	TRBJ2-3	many	CASGTVDTQYF	TGTGCTAGTGGGACAGTGGATACGCAGTATTTT
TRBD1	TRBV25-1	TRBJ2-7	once	CASSVLGQGTKEQYF	TGTGCCAGCAGTGTCCTGGGACAGGGGACTAAAGAGCAGTACTTC
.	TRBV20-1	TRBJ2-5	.	CSAKTGGLVETQYF	TGCAGTGCTAAGACCGGGGGACTCGTAGAGACCCAGTACTTC
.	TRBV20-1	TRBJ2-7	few	CSARDRLAVTYEQYF	TGCAGTGCTAGAGATCGATTAGCGGTGACCTACGAGCAGTACTTC
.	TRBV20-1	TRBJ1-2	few	CSASPGGGGYTF	TGCAGTGCTAGCCCTGGGGGTGGTGGCTACACCTTC
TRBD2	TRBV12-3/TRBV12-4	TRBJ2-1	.	CASSAGGRPYNEQFF	TGTGCCAGCAGTGCGGGGGGAAGGCCCTACAATGAGCAGTTCTTC